This T cell receptor beta chain was documented in a study of blood T cell repertoires in COVID-19. Study at large: Sites in the United States, Italy and Spain provided acute and convalescent COVID-19 samples. PBMCs, B-cell-depleted T cells, or T cells provided the cDNA or gDNA that made up the material.

This CDR3 has 16 residues. Looked up from germline, CDR1 is SGHAT and CDR2 is FQNNGV. J was trimmed by 10 bases and V by 5 bases; bases with no gene match: 14. In the original processing: Amplification of reference gene primers was used by the study to estimate nucleated cell counts. Sequencing was performed with immunoSEQ multiplex PCR; in TCRdb, only in-frame clones are kept and a portion is missing. V, J and clone size are those of that table, while D and trimming were read from the DNA. The sample includes more than 120,000 clones, around nine tenths seen only once; the top ten take around 1.5%. The chain couples TRBV11-2 to TRBJ2-3, with TRBD2 matching 11 bases. The receptor's source is a human donor in a cohort sampled during active COVID-19. The material sequenced was peripheral blood. In DNA form, the CDR3 reads TGTGCCAGCAGCCCATTACTAGCGGGGGCCTCGTTTGCGCAGTATTTT. Translated, it gives CASSPLLAGASFAQYF. Variable domain in full (rest from reference TRBV11-2 and TRBJ2-3): EAGVAQSPRYKIIEKRQSVAFWCNPISGHATLYWYQQILGQGPKLLIQFQNNGVVDDSQLPKDRFSAERLKGVDSTLKIQPAKLEDSAVYLCASSPLLAGASFAQYFGPGTRLTVL.